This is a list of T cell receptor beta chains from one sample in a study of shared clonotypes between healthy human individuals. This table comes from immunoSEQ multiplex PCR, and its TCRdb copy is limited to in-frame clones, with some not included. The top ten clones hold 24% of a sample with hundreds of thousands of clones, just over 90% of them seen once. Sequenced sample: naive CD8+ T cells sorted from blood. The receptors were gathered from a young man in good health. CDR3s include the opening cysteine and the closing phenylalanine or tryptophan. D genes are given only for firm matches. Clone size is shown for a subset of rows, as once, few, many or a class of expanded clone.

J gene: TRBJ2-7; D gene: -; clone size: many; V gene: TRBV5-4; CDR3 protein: CASGRESYEQYF; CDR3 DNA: TGTGCCAGCGGTCGGGAGTCCTACGAGCAGTACTTC
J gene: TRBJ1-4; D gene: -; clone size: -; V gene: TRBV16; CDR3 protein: CASSPRSRVNEKLFF; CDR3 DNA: TGTGCCAGCAGCCCTAGATCCAGGGTCAATGAAAAACTGTTTTTT
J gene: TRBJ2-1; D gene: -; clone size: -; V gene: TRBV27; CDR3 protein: CASSLVDPLYEQFF; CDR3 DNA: TGTGCCAGCAGTTTAGTAGACCCTCTCTATGAGCAGTTCTTC
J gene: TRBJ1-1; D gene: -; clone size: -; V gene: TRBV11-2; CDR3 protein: CASSPWQGRTEAFF; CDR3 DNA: TGTGCCAGCAGCCCGTGGCAGGGAAGGACTGAAGCTTTCTTT
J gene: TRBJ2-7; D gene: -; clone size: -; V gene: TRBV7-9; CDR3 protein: CASSLPTGVYEQYF; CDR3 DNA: TGTGCCAGCAGCTTACCTACAGGAGTCTACGAGCAGTACTTC
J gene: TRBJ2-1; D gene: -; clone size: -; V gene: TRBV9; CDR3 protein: CASSADEQFF; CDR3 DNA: TGTGCCAGCAGCGCGGATGAGCAGTTCTTC
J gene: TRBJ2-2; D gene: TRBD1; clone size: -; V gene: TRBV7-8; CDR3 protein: CASSLAPQGALAGELFF; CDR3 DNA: TGTGCCAGCAGCTTAGCGCCCCAGGGGGCCCTGGCCGGGGAGCTGTTTTTT
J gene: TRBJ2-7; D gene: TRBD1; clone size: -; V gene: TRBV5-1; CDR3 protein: CASAGGGYEQYF; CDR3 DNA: TGCGCCAGCGCAGGGGGCGGCTACGAGCAGTACTTC
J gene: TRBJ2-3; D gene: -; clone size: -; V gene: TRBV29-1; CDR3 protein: CSVVSENTDTQYF; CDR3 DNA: TGCAGCGTTGTGAGCGAAAACACAGATACGCAGTATTTT
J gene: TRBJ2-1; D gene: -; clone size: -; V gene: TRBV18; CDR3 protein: CASSPNRASSYNEQFF; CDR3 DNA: TGTGCCAGCTCACCAAACAGGGCTAGCTCCTACAATGAGCAGTTCTTC
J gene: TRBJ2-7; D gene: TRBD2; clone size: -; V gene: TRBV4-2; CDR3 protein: CASSLFREAYEQYF; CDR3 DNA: TGTGCCAGCAGCTTGTTCCGGGAGGCATACGAGCAGTACTTC
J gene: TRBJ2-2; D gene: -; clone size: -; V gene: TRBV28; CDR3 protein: CASRRYRDSGELFF; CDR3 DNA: TGTGCCAGCAGGCGATACAGGGACTCCGGGGAGCTGTTTTTT
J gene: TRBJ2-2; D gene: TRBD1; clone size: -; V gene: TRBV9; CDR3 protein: CASSDGQGGELFF; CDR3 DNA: TGTGCCAGCAGCGATGGACAGGGCGGGGAGCTGTTTTTT
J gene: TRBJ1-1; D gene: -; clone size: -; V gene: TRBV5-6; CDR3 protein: CASSLEANTEAFF; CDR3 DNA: TGTGCCAGCAGCTTGGAAGCAAACACTGAAGCTTTCTTT
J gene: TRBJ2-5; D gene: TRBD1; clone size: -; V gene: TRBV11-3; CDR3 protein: CASSSDRESEETQYF; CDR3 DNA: TGTGCCAGCAGCTCGGACAGGGAATCGGAAGAGACCCAGTACTTC
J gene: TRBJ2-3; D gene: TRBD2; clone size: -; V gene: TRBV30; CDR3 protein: CAWSALTSGVTDTQYF; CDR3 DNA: TGTGCCTGGAGTGCCTTGACTAGCGGGGTCACAGATACGCAGTATTTT
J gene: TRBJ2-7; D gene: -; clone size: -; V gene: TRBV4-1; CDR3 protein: CASSSRQATYEQYF; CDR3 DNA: TGCGCCAGCAGCTCCAGACAGGCGACCTACGAGCAGTACTTC
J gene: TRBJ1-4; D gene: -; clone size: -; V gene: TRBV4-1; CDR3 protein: CASSRQDPSTNEKLFF; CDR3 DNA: TGCGCCAGCAGCCGACAGGATCCCTCAACTAATGAAAAACTGTTTTTT
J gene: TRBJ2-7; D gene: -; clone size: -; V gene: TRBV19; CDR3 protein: CASSMARSSYEQYF; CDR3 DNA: TGTGCCAGTAGTATGGCAAGAAGCTCCTACGAGCAGTACTTC
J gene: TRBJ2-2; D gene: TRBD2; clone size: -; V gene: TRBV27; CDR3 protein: CASSEDLAGGTGELFF; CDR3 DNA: TGTGCCAGCAGTGAGGATCTAGCGGGAGGGACCGGGGAGCTGTTTTTT
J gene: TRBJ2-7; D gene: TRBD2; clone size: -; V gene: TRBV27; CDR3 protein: CASSTLAGDEQYF; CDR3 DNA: TGTGCCAGCAGTACCCTAGCGGGAGACGAGCAGTACTTC
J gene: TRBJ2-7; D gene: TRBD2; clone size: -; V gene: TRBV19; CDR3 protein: CASSSGTSGAWQYF; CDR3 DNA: TGTGCCAGTAGTTCCGGGACTAGCGGGGCCTGGCAGTACTTC
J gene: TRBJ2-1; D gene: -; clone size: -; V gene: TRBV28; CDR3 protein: CASSILYNEQFF; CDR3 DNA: TGTGCCAGCAGTATCCTCTACAATGAGCAGTTCTTC
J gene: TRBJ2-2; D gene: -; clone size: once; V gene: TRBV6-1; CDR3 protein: CAIVRATHFTGELFF; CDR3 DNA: TGTGCCATTGTCAGAGCCACCCATTTCACCGGGGAGCTGTTTTTT
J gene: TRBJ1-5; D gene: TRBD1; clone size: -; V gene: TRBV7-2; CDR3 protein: CASSSGTGGVRPQHF; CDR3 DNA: TGTGCCAGCAGCTCCGGGACAGGGGGAGTTAGGCCCCAGCATTTT
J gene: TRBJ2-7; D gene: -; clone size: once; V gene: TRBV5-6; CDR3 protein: CASSLAPWTREQYF; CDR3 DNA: TGTGCCAGCAGCTTGGCCCCGTGGACACGGGAGCAGTACTTC
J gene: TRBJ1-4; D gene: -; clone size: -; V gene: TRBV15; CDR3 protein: CATSGAGTTTEKLFF; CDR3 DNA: TGTGCCACCAGCGGGGCCGGGACTACTACTGAAAAACTGTTTTTT
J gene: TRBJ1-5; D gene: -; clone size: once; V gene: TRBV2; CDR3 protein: CASSEPLSRGNQPQHF; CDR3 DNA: TGTGCCAGCAGTGAACCGCTCTCCAGGGGAAATCAGCCCCAGCATTTT
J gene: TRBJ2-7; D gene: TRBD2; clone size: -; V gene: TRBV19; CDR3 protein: CASSPGGQYEQYF; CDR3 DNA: TGTGCCAGTAGTCCGGGGGGGCAGTACGAGCAGTACTTC
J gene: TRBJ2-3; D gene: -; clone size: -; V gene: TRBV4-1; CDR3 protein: CASSQASRATDTQYF; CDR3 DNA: TGCGCCAGCAGCCAAGCGTCCCGGGCCACAGATACGCAGTATTTT
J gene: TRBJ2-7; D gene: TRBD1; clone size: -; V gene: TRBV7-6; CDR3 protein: CASSLEVQGEQYF; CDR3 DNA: TGTGCCAGCAGCTTAGAGGTACAGGGGGAGCAGTACTTC
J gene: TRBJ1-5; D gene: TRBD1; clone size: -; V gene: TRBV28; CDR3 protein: CASSLRQGDQPQHF; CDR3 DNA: TGTGCCAGCAGTCTCAGACAGGGAGATCAGCCCCAGCATTTT
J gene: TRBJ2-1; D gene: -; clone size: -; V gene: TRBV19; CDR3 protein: CASSWQGYNEQFF; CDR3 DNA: TGTGCCAGTAGTTGGCAGGGCTACAATGAGCAGTTCTTC
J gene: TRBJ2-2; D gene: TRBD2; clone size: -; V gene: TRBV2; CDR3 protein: CASSRGLAGGDTGELFF; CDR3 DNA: TGTGCCAGCAGTCGGGGACTAGCGGGAGGTGACACCGGGGAGCTGTTTTTT
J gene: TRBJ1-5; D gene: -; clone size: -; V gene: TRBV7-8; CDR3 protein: CASSLFLQPQHF; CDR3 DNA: TGTGCCAGCAGCTTGTTCCTTCAGCCCCAGCATTTT
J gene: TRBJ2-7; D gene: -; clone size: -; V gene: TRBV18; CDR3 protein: CASSQQGQTYEQYF; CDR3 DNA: TGTGCCAGCTCCCAGCAGGGTCAAACCTACGAGCAGTACTTC
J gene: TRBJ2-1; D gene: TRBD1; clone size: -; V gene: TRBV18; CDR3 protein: CASTPSGTGGEQFF; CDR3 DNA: TGTGCCAGCACCCCAAGTGGGACAGGGGGTGAGCAGTTCTTC
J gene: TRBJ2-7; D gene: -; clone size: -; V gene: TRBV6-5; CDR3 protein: CASSLGTEYEQYF; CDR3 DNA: TGTGCCAGCAGTCTCGGGACCGAGTACGAGCAGTACTTC
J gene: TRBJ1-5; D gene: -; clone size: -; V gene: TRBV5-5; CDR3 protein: CASSFTGAGNQPQHF; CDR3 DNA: TGTGCCAGCAGCTTTACAGGAGCGGGTAATCAGCCCCAGCATTTT
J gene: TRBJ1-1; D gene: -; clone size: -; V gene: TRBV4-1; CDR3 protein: CASSQVGGTEAFF; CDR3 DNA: TGCGCCAGCAGCCAAGTGGGCGGGACTGAAGCTTTCTTT
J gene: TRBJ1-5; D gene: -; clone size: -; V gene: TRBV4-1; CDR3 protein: CASSQDLQYSNQPQHF; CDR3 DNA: TGCGCCAGCAGCCAAGATCTACAGTATAGCAATCAGCCCCAGCATTTT
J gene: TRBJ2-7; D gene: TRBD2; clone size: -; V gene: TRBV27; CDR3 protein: CASSLYGTSGTYEQYF; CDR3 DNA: TGTGCCAGCAGTTTATATGGGACTAGCGGGACATACGAGCAGTACTTC
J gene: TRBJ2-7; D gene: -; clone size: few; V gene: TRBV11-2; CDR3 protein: CASTATGAYEQYF; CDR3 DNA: TGTGCCAGCACGGCGACAGGAGCCTACGAGCAGTACTTC
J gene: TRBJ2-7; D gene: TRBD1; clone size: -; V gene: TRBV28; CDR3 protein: CASSSRQGAYEQYF; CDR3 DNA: TGTGCCAGCAGTTCCCGACAGGGGGCCTACGAGCAGTACTTC
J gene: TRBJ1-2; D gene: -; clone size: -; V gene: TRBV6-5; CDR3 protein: CASSYEKRGGYTF; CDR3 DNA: TGTGCCAGCAGTTACGAGAAGAGAGGGGGCTACACCTTC
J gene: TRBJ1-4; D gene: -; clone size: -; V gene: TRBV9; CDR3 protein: CASSLMGQANEKLFF; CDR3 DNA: TGTGCCAGCAGCCTGATGGGGCAAGCTAATGAAAAACTGTTTTTT
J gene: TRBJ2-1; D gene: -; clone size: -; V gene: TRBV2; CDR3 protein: CASSEDFNEQFF; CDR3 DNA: TGTGCCAGCAGTGAAGACTTCAATGAGCAGTTCTTC
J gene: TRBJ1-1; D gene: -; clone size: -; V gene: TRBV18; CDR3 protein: CASSPGYAEAFF; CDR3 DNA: TGTGCCAGCTCACCAGGGTACGCTGAAGCTTTCTTT
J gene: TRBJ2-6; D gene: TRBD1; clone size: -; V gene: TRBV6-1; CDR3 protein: CASSEWDRSGANVLTF; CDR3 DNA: TGTGCCAGCAGTGAATGGGACAGGTCTGGGGCCAACGTCCTGACTTTC
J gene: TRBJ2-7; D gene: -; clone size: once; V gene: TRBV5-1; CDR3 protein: CASSLPGPFYEQYF; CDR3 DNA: TGCGCCAGCAGCTTGCCCGGACCGTTCTACGAGCAGTACTTC
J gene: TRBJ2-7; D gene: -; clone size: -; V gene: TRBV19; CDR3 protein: CASSSGFGYEQYF; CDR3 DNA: TGTGCCAGTAGTTCAGGGTTTGGCTACGAGCAGTACTTC
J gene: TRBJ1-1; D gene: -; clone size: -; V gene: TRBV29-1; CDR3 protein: CSVGGPGVNTEAFF; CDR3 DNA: TGCAGCGTGGGGGGACCGGGGGTGAACACTGAAGCTTTCTTT